What follows is one T cell receptor (beta chain) and its context. cDNA prepared by RNA extraction and subsequent reverse transcription served as the template for sequencing. Assay used: immunoSEQ multiplex PCR; TCRdb lists only in-frame clones, some missing. The sample includes around 140,000 clones, 51% seen only once; the top ten take roughly 0.99%. The data derive from a study of CD8+ T cells in alopecia areata. Overall study context: Administration of oral tofacitinib to treated patients was at 5 to 10 mg twice daily. Tofacitinib exposure lasted 6 to 18 months, followed by 6 months off drug.

This CDR3 spans 15 amino acids. V lost 6 bases to trimming and J lost 5 bases, with 16 bases between them. Germline assignment: CDR1 MNHEY and CDR2 SMNVEV (reference sequence). The sequence came from a human donor with alopecia areata. Material: CD4+ T cells sorted from blood, obtained at week 0. This rearrangement joins TRBV27 to TRBJ2-2; D is uncertain. The CDR3 protein is CASSPLWSDTGELFF. The CDR3 nucleotides are TGTGCCAGCAGCCCTCTGTGGTCCGATACCGGGGAGCTGTTTTTT.